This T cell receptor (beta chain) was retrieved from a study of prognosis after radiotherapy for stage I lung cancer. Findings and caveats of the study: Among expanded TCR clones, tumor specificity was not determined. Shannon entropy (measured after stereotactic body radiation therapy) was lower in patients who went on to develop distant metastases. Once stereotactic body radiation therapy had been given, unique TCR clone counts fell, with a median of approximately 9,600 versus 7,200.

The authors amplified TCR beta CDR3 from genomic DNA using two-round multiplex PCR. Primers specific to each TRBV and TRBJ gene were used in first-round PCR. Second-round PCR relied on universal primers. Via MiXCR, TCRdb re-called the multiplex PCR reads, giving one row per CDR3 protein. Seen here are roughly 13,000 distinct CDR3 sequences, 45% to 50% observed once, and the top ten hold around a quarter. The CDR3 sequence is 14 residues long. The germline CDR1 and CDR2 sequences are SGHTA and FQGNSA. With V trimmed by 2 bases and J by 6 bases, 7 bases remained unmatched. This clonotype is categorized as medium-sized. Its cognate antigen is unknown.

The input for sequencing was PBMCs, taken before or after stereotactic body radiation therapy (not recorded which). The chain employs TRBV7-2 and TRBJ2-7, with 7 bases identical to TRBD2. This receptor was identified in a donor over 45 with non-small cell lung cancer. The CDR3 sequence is CASSLWAGAAEQYF. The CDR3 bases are TGTGCCAGCAGCTTATGGGCGGGAGCGGCCGAGCAGTACTTC.